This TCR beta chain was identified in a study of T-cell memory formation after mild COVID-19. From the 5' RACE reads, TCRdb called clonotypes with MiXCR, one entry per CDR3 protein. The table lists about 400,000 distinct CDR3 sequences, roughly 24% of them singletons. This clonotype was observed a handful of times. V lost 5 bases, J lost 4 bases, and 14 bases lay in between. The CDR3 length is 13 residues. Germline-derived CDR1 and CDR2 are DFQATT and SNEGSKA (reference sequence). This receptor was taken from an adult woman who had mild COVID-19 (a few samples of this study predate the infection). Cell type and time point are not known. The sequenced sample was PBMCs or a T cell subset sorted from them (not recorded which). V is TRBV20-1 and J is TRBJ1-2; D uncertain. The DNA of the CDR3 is TGCAGTGCTCCCCCTCAGGTACCCTATGGCTACACCTTC. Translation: CSAPPQVPYGYTF.